The clone carrying this T cell receptor beta chain has only one observation. Its specificity is not known. The record originates from a study of cytomegalovirus exposure and HLA in healthy donors. Study conclusions and caveats: Compared with the approximately 700-donor mean, an Asian-associated ancestry cluster reportedly had fewer N-insertions, according to a later analysis. The study designated 150 to 200 TCR beta chains cytomegalovirus-associated. There was a cluster of highly shared sequence variants that was likely a sequencing artifact. Evidence from a later analysis indicated that most CMV-associated TCR beta chains looked HLA-restricted.

This CDR3 region has 15 residues. The junction had 7 bases not matched to a gene; V was cut back by 0 bases and J by 7 bases. The V gene's germline CDR1 is MGHRA and CDR2 YSYEKL. Use of 60 Vbeta and 13 Jbeta primers characterized the PCR. The data were produced by immunoSEQ multiplex PCR, yet TCRdb's version contains in-frame clones alone and is incomplete. Of 90,000 to 150,000 clones in the sample, approximately 80% were seen once. The V call is TRBV4-1, the J call TRBJ2-7, with 9 bases fitting TRBD1. The sample was PBMCs. The receptor was isolated from a human donor in good health. The CDR3 is CASSQEKQGAKEQYF. CDR3 bases: TGCGCCAGCAGCCAAGAGAAACAGGGGGCGAAGGAGCAGTACTTC.